A selection of T cell receptor beta chains follows, all from one sample in a study of shared clonotypes between healthy human individuals. Libraries were prepared by immunoSEQ multiplex PCR; TCRdb keeps only in-frame clonotypes and omits some of them. Altogether roughly 2.2 million clones are present, 85% to 95% being singletons, with the ten largest covering around 0.4%. Sequenced input: naive CD4+ T cells from PBMCs. Source of these receptors: a man younger than 30 in good health. Some clones in this sample may be carry-over from other donors' samples. CDR3s include the opening cysteine and the closing phenylalanine or tryptophan. The D gene is left open where the match is weak. Clone size appears in some rows only: once, few, many, or a class for an expanded clone.

d_call	v_call	clone_size	j_call	cdr3_aa	cdr3_nt
NA	TRBV27	NA	TRBJ2-7	CASRPHREGIHEQYF	TGTGCCAGCAGACCCCACAGGGAGGGGATCCACGAGCAGTACTTC
TRBD1	TRBV13	NA	TRBJ1-5	CASAQGGNQPQHF	TGTGCCAGCGCTCAGGGGGGCAATCAGCCCCAGCATTTT
NA	TRBV5-6	NA	TRBJ1-1	CASSSKHRANTEAFF	TGTGCCAGCAGCAGCAAACACAGGGCGAACACTGAAGCTTTCTTT
NA	TRBV19	NA	TRBJ1-4	CASTDGGVGEKLFF	TGTGCCAGTACCGACGGTGGGGTCGGCGAAAAACTGTTTTTT
NA	TRBV30	NA	TRBJ2-7	CACNSDVRSSYEQYF	TGTGCCTGTAACTCGGACGTCAGGAGCTCCTACGAGCAGTACTTC
TRBD1	TRBV7-9	NA	TRBJ1-2	CASSSGQRIYYGYTF	TGTGCCAGCAGCTCGGGACAGCGAATATACTATGGCTACACCTTC
NA	TRBV7-6	NA	TRBJ1-3	CASSRRSTIYF	TGTGCCAGCAGCCGGAGAAGCACCATATATTTT
NA	TRBV6-5	NA	TRBJ2-3	CASSDTDTQYF	TGTGCCAGCAGTGACACAGATACGCAGTATTTT
NA	TRBV28	NA	TRBJ1-5	CASSLAPTLGNQPQHF	TGTGCCAGCAGTTTGGCCCCCACACTTGGCAATCAGCCCCAGCATTTT
NA	TRBV5-6	NA	TRBJ2-3	CASSSRGTRAFGTDTQYF	TGTGCCAGCAGCTCCCGAGGGACACGGGCGTTTGGCACAGATACGCAGTATTTT
TRBD1	TRBV6-6	NA	TRBJ1-1	CASSYASGGTVEAFF	TGTGCCAGCAGTTATGCGTCAGGGGGTACGGTGGAAGCTTTCTTT
NA	TRBV7-3	NA	TRBJ2-3	CASSLRGIGTDTQYF	TGTGCCAGCAGCTTACGGGGAATCGGCACAGATACGCAGTATTTT
NA	TRBV28	NA	TRBJ1-4	CASSSPAGPVAEKLFF	TGTGCCAGCAGTTCCCCGGCGGGGCCGGTGGCTGAAAAACTGTTTTTT
NA	TRBV5-4	once	TRBJ2-5	CASSLQGRGLETQYF	TGTGCCAGCAGCTTACAGGGGAGGGGATTAGAGACCCAGTACTTC
TRBD2	TRBV7-9	NA	TRBJ2-5	CASSFGTLGTKETQYF	TGTGCCAGCAGCTTTGGGACCCTTGGGACTAAAGAGACCCAGTACTTC
NA	TRBV2	NA	TRBJ1-5	CASSEFRGQNQPQHF	TGTGCCAGCAGTGAATTCAGGGGCCAAAATCAGCCCCAGCATTTT
NA	TRBV19	NA	TRBJ1-3	CASHLGLGSGNTIYF	TGTGCCAGTCACCTGGGGCTCGGGTCCGGAAACACCATATATTTT
NA	TRBV7-3	NA	TRBJ2-3	CASSEHGGNTDTQYF	TGTGCCAGCAGCGAGCATGGGGGAAACACAGATACGCAGTATTTT
NA	TRBV7-2	NA	TRBJ2-3	CASSPAGTPDTQYF	TGTGCCAGCAGCCCGGCCGGGACTCCAGATACGCAGTATTTT
TRBD2	TRBV7-8	NA	TRBJ2-1	CASSPRRGTRNNEQFF	TGTGCCAGCAGCCCACGTCGCGGGACTAGGAACAATGAGCAGTTCTTC
TRBD1	TRBV5-1	NA	TRBJ1-4	CASGQGEDKLFF	TGCGCCAGCGGACAGGGAGAGGATAAACTGTTTTTT
NA	TRBV11-2	NA	TRBJ1-1	CASSGQPMNTEAFF	TGTGCCAGCAGCGGGCAGCCGATGAACACTGAAGCTTTCTTT
TRBD2	TRBV15	NA	TRBJ2-3	CATSRDTLAGAPDTQYF	TGTGCCACCAGCAGAGATACCCTAGCGGGAGCCCCAGATACGCAGTATTTT
TRBD1	TRBV5-5	NA	TRBJ2-7	CASRRQGAEAYEQYF	TGTGCCAGCAGAAGACAGGGGGCAGAGGCCTACGAGCAGTACTTC
NA	TRBV5-1	NA	TRBJ1-1	CASSLIGWAPKNTEAFF	TGCGCCAGCAGCTTGATCGGTTGGGCACCAAAGAACACTGAAGCTTTCTTT
NA	TRBV6-5	NA	TRBJ2-2	CASRSTSTGELFF	TGTGCCAGCCGGTCTACGAGCACCGGGGAGCTGTTTTTT
TRBD2	TRBV6-5	NA	TRBJ2-7	CASSYSGLAEQYF	TGTGCCAGCAGTTACTCGGGACTAGCGGAGCAGTACTTC
NA	TRBV29-1	NA	TRBJ2-5	CSVSTAQETQYF	TGCAGCGTTTCGACAGCCCAAGAGACCCAGTACTTC
TRBD2	TRBV15	NA	TRBJ2-5	CATSRDRGGPQGQETQYF	TGTGCCACCAGCAGAGATCGGGGGGGACCCCAGGGGCAAGAGACCCAGTACTTC
NA	TRBV20-1	few	TRBJ1-2	CSAGGGYTF	TGCAGTGCCGGGGGTGGCTACACCTTC
TRBD2	TRBV7-9	NA	TRBJ2-1	CASSLGTSGRARQFF	TGTGCCAGCAGCCTCGGGACTAGCGGGAGGGCGCGGCAGTTCTTC
TRBD1	TRBV28	NA	TRBJ2-1	CASRFGQGYRSYNEQFF	TGTGCCAGCAGATTCGGACAGGGATATCGCTCCTACAATGAGCAGTTCTTC
NA	TRBV4-1	NA	TRBJ2-1	CASSQDGTRGSYNEQFF	TGCGCCAGCAGCCAAGATGGGACCAGGGGATCCTACAATGAGCAGTTCTTC
NA	TRBV5-5	NA	TRBJ2-7	CASSPNSEAGPYEQYF	TGTGCCAGCAGCCCGAACTCTGAGGCGGGACCCTACGAGCAGTACTTC
TRBD2	TRBV5-1	once	TRBJ2-7	CASSLRTSEGSEQYF	TGCGCCAGCAGCCTTCGGACTAGCGAAGGGAGCGAGCAGTACTTC
NA	TRBV15	few	TRBJ1-1	CATSRESTEAFF	TGTGCCACCAGCAGAGAATCGACTGAAGCTTTCTTT
NA	TRBV29-1	NA	TRBJ2-1	CSVEQGSSYNEQFF	TGCAGCGTTGAACAGGGGAGCTCCTACAATGAGCAGTTCTTC
NA	TRBV28	NA	TRBJ1-5	CASSQPYSNQPQHF	TGTGCCAGCAGTCAGCCTTATAGCAATCAGCCCCAGCATTTT
TRBD1	TRBV5-6	NA	TRBJ2-2	CASSPGTGGGSGELFF	TGTGCCAGCAGCCCCGGGACAGGGGGAGGTTCCGGGGAGCTGTTTTTT
NA	TRBV5-1	once	TRBJ2-7	CASRIGRSYEQYF	TGCGCCAGCAGGATCGGACGGTCCTACGAGCAGTACTTC
NA	TRBV28	NA	TRBJ2-1	CASLYRDLGRHEQFF	TGTGCCAGCCTATACCGGGACCTAGGGCGCCATGAGCAGTTCTTC
NA	TRBV6-5	once	TRBJ1-2	CASSNRVDYGYTF	TGTGCCAGCAGTAACAGGGTCGACTATGGCTACACCTTC
TRBD1	TRBV18	once	TRBJ1-3	CASSDKRDRVGNTIYF	TGTGCCAGCTCGGACAAAAGGGACAGGGTTGGAAACACCATATATTTT
NA	TRBV6-6	NA	TRBJ2-1	CASNGLTPLDEQFF	TGTGCCAGCAATGGGCTAACTCCCCTGGATGAGCAGTTCTTC
NA	TRBV28	once	TRBJ1-5	CASTAGISNQPQHF	TGTGCCAGCACCGCGGGGATTAGCAATCAGCCCCAGCATTTT
TRBD1	TRBV18	NA	TRBJ2-7	CASSPPSGTGGYEQYF	TGTGCCAGCTCACCACCTTCCGGGACAGGGGGCTACGAGCAGTACTTC
TRBD1	TRBV29-1	NA	TRBJ1-3	CSVGGQGPSTIYF	TGCAGCGTTGGAGGACAGGGTCCAAGCACCATATATTTT